The clone carrying this TCR beta chain was counted only a few times. This entry comes from a study of T-cell reconstitution after alpha-beta-depleted transplantation in children. Trimming cost V 2 bases and J 8 bases, with 12 bases left between them. This CDR3 spans 14 amino acids. The authors prepared the TCRbeta library with unique molecular identifiers. Each CDR3 protein gets one entry after TCRdb re-called the PCR reads with MiXCR. There are a few hundred thousand distinct CDR3 sequences in the sample; 9.9% occur only once, and roughly a tenth lies in the top ten. The rearrangement links TRBV12-3 or TRBV12-4 to TRBJ1-4; D uncertain. The material sequenced was PBMCs from the stem cell graft donor, taken from the stem cell graft. The sequence came from a human donor who donated a stem cell graft to a child with SCID. The CDR3 nucleotides are TGTGCCAGCAGTTTACCCCCATGGAACGAAAAACTGTTTTTT. Protein product: CASSLPPWNEKLFF.